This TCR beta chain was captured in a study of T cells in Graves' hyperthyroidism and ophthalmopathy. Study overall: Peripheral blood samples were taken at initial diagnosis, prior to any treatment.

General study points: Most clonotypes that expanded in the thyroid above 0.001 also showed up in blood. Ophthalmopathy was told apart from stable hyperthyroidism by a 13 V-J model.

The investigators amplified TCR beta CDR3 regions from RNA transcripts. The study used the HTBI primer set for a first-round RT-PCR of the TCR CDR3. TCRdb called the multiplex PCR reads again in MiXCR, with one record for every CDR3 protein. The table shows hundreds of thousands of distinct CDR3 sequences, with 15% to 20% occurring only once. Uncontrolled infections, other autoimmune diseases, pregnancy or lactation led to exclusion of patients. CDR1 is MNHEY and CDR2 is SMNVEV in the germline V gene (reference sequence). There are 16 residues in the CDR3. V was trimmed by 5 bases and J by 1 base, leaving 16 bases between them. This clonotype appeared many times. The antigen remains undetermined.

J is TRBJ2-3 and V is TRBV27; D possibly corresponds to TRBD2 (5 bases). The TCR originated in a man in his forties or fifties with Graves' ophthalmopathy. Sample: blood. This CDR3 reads CASSPPGVRRTDTQYF. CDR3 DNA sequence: TGTGCCAGCAGTCCCCCCGGGGTACGGCGCACAGATACGCAGTATTTT.